This T cell receptor (beta chain) came from a study of beta chain features in type 1 diabetes. Germline V CDR1 and CDR2: SGHTA, FQGNSA. This CDR3 comprises 14 residues. V dropped 0 bases and J dropped 6; count of bases not matched to a gene: 5. Every bit of the isolated RNA underwent reverse transcription, so sequencing read expressed TCRB transcripts. Here immunoSEQ multiplex PCR was the method, and the copy in TCRdb shows in-frame clones only, minus some. The sample shows about 900,000 clones, about 17% of them seen only once. V and J are TRBV7-2 and TRBJ2-7; 7 nucleotides agree with TRBD2. The receptor was isolated from a woman between 18 and 29 years old in good health. Sequenced material: naive CD4+ T cells from blood. In nucleotides, the CDR3 is TGTGCCAGCAGCTTAGCTGGGGGAGGGTTCGAGCAGTACTTC. Amino acids: CASSLAGGGFEQYF.